The 2 T cell receptor beta chains in this list originate from one sample, sequenced in a study of patients and donors after allogeneic stem cell transplantation. Each CDR3 protein gets one entry after TCRdb re-called the RT-PCR reads with MiXCR. The sample yields approximately 60,000 distinct CDR3 sequences, about an eighth seen once. Sequencing was performed on blood, either unsorted or a sorted T cell fraction (not recorded which). These receptors came from a human donor who was either an allogeneic HSCT recipient or a stem cell or donor lymphocyte infusion donor (not recorded which). It is not recorded whose cells these are; they may come from a transplant donor.

CDR3 sequence reads: CASSVGTASGNTIYF. The CDR3 bases are TGTGCCAGCAGCGTGGGGACAGCCTCTGGAAACACCATATATTTT. The J gene is TRBJ1-3, the V gene TRBV7-9; 7 bases align to TRBD1. CDR1 is SEHNR, CDR2 FQNEAQ, per germline (reference sequence). CDR3 length: 15 residues. The J segment lost 0 bases and the V segment lost 5 bases, leaving 4 bases of the junction unmatched.

This clonotype has only a few counts. The chain is built from TRBV20-1 and TRBJ1-5, with unresolved D. Trimming took 6 bases from V and 4 from J, leaving 19 bases between them. CDR3 length equals 15 residues. Per germline, CDR1 DFQATT and CDR2 SNEGSKA (reference sequence). In DNA, the CDR3 is TGCAGTGCCTACCGGGCCATAGACCGGAATCAGCCCCAGCATTTT. This encodes CSAYRAIDRNQPQHF.